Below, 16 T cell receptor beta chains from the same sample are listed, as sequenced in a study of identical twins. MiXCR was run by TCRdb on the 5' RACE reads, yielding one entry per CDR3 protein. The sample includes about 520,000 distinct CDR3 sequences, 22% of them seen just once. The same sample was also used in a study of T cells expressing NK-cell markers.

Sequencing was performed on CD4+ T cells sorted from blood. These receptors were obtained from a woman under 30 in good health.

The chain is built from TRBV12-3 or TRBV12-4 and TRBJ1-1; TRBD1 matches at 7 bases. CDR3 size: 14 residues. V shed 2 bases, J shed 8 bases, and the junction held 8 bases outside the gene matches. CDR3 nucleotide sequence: TGTGCCAGCAGTTTAAGGGACAGTCTTTCGGAAGCTTTCTTT. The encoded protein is CASSLRDSLSEAFF.

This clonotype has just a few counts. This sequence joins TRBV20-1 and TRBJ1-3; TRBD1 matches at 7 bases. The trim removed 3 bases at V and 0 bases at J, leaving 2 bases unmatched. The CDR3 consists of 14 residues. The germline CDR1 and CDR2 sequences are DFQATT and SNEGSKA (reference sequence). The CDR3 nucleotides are TGCAGTGCTAGGGGACAGCTCTCTGGAAACACCATATATTTT. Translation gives CSARGQLSGNTIYF.

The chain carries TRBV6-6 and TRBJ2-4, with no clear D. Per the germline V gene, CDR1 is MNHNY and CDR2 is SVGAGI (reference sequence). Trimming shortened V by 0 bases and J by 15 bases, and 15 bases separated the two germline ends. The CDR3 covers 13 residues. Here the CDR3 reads CASSYSSPSVWYF. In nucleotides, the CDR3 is TGTGCCAGCAGTTACTCGAGTCCGTCCGTGTGGTACTTC.

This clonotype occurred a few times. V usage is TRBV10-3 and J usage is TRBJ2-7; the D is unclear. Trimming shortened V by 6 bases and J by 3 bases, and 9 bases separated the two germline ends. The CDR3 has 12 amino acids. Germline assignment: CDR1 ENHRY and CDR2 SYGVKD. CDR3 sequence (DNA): TGTGCCATCAGCGCTCTAGACTACGAGCAGTACTTC. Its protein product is CAISALDYEQYF.

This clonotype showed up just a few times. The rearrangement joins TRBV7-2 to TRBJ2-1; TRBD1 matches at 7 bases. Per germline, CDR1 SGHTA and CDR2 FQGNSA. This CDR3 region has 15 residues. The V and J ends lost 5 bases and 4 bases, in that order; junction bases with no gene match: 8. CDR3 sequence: CASSGYRGSYNEQFF. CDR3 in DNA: TGTGCCAGCAGCGGCTACAGGGGTAGTTACAATGAGCAGTTCTTC.

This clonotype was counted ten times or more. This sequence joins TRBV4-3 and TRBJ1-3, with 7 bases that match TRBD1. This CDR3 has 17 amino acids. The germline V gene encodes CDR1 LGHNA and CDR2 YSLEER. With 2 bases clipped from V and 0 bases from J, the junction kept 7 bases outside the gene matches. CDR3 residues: CASSQSINRGSGNTIYF. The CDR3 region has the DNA TGCGCCAGCAGCCAATCCATCAACAGGGGCTCTGGAAACACCATATATTTT.

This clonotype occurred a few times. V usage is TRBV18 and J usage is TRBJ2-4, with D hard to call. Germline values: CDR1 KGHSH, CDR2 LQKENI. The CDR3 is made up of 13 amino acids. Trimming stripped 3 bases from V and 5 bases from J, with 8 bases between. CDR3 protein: CASSPSLENIQYF. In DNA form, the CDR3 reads TGTGCCAGCTCACCCAGTTTAGAAAACATTCAGTACTTC.

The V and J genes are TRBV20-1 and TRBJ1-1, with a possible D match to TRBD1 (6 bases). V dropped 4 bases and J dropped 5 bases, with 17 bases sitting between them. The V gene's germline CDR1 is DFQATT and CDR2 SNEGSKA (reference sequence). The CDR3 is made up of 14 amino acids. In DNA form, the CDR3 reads TGCAGTGCTAAGAGGGGGGGTCCCGTTACTGAAGCTTTCTTT. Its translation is CSAKRGGPVTEAFF.

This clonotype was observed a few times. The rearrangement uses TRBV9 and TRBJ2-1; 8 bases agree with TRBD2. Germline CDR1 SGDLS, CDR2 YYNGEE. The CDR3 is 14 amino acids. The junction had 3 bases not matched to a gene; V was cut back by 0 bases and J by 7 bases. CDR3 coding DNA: TGTGCCAGCAGCGTAGTCAGCGGGAGTAATGAGCAGTTCTTC. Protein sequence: CASSVVSGSNEQFF.

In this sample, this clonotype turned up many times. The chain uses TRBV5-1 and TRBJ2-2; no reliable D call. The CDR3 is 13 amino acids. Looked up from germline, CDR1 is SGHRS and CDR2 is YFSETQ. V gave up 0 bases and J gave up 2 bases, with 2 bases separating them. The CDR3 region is CASSLGNTGELFF. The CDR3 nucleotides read TGCGCCAGCAGCTTGGGAAACACCGGGGAGCTGTTTTTT.

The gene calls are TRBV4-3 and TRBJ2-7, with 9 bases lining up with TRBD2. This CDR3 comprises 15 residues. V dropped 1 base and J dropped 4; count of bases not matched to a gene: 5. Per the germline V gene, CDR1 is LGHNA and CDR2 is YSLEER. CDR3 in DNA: TGCGCCAGCAGCCAAGGTGTTAGCGGGAGTTACGAGCAGTACTTC. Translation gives CASSQGVSGSYEQYF.

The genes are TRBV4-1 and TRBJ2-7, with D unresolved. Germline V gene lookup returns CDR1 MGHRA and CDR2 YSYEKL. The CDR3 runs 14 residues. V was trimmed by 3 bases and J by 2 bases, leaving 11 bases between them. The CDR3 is CASSHIFRAYEQYF. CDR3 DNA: TGCGCCAGCAGCCACATTTTCAGAGCCTACGAGCAGTACTTC.

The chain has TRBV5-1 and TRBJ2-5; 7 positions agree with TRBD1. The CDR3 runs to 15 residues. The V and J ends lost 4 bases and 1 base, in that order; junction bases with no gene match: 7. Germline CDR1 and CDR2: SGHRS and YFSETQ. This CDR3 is CASSPTTGTQETQYF. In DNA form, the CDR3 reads TGCGCCAGCAGCCCCACGACAGGGACCCAAGAGACCCAGTACTTC.

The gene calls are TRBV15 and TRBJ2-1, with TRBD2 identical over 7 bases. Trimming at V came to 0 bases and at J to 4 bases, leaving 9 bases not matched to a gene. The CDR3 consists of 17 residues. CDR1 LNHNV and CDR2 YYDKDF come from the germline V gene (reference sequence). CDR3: CATSRDRWSSGYNEQFF. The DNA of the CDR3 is TGTGCCACCAGCAGAGATCGGTGGTCTAGCGGTTACAATGAGCAGTTCTTC.

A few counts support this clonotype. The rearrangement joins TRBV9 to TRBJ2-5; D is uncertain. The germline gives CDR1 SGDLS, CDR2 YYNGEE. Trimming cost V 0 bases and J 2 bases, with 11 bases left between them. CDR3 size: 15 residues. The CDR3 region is CASSVGGSSQETQYF. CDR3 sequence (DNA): TGTGCCAGCAGCGTAGGAGGTAGCAGTCAAGAGACCCAGTACTTC.

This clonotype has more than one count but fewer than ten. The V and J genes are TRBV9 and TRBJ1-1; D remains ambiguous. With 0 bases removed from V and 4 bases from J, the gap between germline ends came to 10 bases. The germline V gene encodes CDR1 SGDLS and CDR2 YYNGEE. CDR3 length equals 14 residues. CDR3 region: CASSVDPGSTEAFF. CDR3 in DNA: TGTGCCAGCAGCGTAGACCCAGGCAGCACTGAAGCTTTCTTT. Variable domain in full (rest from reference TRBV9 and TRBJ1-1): DSGVTQTPKHLITATGQRVTLRCSPRSGDLSVYWYQQSLDQGLQFLIQYYNGEERAKGNILERFSAQQFPDLHSELNLSSLELGDSALYFCASSVDPGSTEAFFGQGTRLTVV.